This T cell receptor (beta chain) stems from a study of patients and donors after allogeneic stem cell transplantation. Only a few counts were recorded for this clonotype. The germline V gene encodes CDR1 SGHNT and CDR2 YYREEE (reference sequence). The CDR3 is 16 residues long. The V gene lost 5 bases and the J gene lost 0 bases, with 16 bases spanning the gap. MiXCR was run by TCRdb on the RT-PCR reads, yielding one entry per CDR3 protein. The sample consists of about 72,000 distinct CDR3 sequences, around 27% of them appearing once. The chain combines TRBV5-4 with TRBJ2-3, with TRBD2 as a possible D gene (6 bases). The sequence was obtained from a human donor who was either an allogeneic HSCT recipient or a stem cell or donor lymphocyte infusion donor (not recorded which). It is not recorded whose cells these are; they may come from a transplant donor. The sample comprised blood, either unsorted or a sorted T cell fraction (not recorded which). The CDR3 here is CASRPGTSTSTDTQYF. CDR3 nucleotides: TGTGCCAGCAGACCCGGGACTTCTACTAGCACAGATACGCAGTATTTT.